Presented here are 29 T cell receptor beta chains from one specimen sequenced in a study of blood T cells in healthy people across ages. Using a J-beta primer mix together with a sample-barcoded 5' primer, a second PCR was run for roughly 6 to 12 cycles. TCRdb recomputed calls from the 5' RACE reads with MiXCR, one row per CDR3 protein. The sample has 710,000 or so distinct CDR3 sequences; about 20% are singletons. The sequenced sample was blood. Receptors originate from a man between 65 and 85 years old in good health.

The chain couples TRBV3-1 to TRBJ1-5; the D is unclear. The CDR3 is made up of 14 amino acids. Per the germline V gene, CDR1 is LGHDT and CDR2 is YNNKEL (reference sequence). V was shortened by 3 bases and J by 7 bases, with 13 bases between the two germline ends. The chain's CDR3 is CASSHPGPRQPQHF. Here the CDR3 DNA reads TGTGCCAGCAGCCATCCGGGCCCGCGACAGCCCCAGCATTTT.

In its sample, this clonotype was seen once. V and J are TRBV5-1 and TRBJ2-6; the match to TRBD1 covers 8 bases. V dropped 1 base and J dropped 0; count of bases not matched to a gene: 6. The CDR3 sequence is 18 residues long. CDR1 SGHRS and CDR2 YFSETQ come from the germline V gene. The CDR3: CASSLRDRGISGANVLTF. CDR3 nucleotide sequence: TGCGCCAGCAGCTTGAGAGACAGGGGCATCTCTGGGGCCAACGTCCTGACTTTC. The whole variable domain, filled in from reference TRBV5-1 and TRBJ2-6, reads KAGVTQTPRYLIKTRGQQVTLSCSPISGHRSVSWYQQTPGQGLQFLFEYFSETQRNKGNFPGRFSGRQFSNSRSEMNVSTLELGDSALYLCASSLRDRGISGANVLTFGAGSRLTVL.

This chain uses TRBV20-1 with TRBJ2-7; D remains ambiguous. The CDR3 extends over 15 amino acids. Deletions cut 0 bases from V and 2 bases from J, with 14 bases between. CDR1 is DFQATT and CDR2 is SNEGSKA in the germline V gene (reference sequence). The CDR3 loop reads CSARDGVKATYEQYF. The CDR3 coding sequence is TGCAGTGCTAGAGATGGGGTAAAGGCGACCTACGAGCAGTACTTC.

The CDR3 bases are TGTGCCAGCAGGCCAGGGACCCAAGAGACCCAGTACTTC. The encoded protein is CASRPGTQETQYF. This chain connects TRBV2 to TRBJ2-5; D is tentatively TRBD1 or TRBD2 (5 bases each). CDR3 size: 13 residues. Per germline, CDR1 SNHLY and CDR2 FYNNEI. V lost 6 bases to trimming and J lost 1 base, with 9 bases between them.

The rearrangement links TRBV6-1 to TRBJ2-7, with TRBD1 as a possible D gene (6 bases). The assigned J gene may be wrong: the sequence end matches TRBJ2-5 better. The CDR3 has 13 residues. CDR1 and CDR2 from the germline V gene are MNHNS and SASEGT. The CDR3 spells CATLGQLGETQYF. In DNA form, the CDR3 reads TGTGCCACCCTCGGACAGCTCGGGGAGACCCAGTACTTC.

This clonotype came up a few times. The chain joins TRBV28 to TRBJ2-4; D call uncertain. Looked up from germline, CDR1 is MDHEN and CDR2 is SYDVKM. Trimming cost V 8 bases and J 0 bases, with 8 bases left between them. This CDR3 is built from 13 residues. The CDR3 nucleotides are TGTGCCAGCGGGTTACTAGCCAAAAACATTCAGTACTTC. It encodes CASGLLAKNIQYF.

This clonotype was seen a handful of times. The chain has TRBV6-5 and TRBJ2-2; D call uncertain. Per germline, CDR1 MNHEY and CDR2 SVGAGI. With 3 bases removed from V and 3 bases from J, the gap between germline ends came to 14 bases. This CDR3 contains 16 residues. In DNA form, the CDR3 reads TGTGCCAGCAGTTATTTCGTAACAAAGGACACCGGGGAGCTGTTTTTT. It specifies CASSYFVTKDTGELFF.

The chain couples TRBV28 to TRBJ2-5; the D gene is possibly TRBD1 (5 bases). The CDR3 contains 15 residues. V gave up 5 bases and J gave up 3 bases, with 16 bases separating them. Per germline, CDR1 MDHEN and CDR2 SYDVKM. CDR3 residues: CASSKGPAPKETQYF. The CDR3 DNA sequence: TGTGCCAGCAGTAAGGGGCCAGCGCCAAAAGAGACCCAGTACTTC.

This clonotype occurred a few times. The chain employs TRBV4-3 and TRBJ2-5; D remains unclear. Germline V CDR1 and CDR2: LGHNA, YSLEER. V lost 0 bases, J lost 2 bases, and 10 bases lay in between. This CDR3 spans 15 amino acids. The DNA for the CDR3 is TGCGCCAGCAGCCAAGATGGGCAGGCTCAAGAGACCCAGTACTTC. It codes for CASSQDGQAQETQYF.

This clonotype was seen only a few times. Here the CDR3 DNA reads TGTGCCAGCAGTAGAGACCGAGTATACTATGGCTACACCTTC. Translating gives CASSRDRVYYGYTF. The chain links TRBV7-9 to TRBJ1-2; D call uncertain. The CDR3 has 14 amino acids. Germline V CDR1 and CDR2: SEHNR, FQNEAQ (reference sequence). V was pared by 6 bases and J by 3 bases, with 14 bases between.

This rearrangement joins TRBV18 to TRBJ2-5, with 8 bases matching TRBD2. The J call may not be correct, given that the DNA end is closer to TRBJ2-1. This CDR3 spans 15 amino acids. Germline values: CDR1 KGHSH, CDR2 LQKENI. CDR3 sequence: CASSPAGTRGNEQFF. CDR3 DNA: TGTGCCAGCTCACCAGCCGGGACTAGGGGCAATGAGCAGTTCTTC.

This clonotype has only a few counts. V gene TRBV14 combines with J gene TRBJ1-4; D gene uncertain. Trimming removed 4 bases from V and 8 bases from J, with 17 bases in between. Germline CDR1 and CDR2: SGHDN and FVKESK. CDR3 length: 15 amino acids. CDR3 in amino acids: CASSPGTSASEKLFF. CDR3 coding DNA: TGTGCCAGCAGCCCGGGCACATCGGCCTCGGAAAAACTGTTTTTT.

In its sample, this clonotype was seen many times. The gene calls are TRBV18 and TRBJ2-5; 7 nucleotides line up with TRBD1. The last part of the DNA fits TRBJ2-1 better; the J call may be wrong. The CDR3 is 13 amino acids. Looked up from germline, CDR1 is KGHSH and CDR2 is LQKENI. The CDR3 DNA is TGTGCCAGCTCACCCCGACAGGGACAAGAGCAGTTCTTC. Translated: CASSPRQGQEQFF.

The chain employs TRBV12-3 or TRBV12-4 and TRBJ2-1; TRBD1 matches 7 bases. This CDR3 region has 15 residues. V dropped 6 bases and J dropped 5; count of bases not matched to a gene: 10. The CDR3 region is CASSQDRRRNNEQFF. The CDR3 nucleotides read TGTGCCAGCAGCCAGGACAGGAGACGGAACAATGAGCAGTTCTTC.

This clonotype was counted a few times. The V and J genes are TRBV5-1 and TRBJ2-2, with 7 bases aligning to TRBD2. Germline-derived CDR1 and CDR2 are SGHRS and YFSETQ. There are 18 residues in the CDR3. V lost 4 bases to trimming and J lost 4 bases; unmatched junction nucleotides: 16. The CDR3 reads CASSRTELAPGGTGELFF. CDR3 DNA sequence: TGCGCCAGCAGCCGCACAGAACTAGCGCCGGGCGGCACCGGGGAGCTGTTTTTT.

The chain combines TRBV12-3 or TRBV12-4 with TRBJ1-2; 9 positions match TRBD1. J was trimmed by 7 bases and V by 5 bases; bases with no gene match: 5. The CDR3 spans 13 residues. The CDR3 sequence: CASSPGTGTGYTF. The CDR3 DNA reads TGTGCCAGCAGTCCCGGGACAGGGACTGGCTACACCTTC.

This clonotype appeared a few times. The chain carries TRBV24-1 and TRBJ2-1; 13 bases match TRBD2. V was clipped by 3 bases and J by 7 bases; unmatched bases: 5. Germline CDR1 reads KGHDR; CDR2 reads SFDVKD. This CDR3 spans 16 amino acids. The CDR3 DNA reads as TGTGCCACCAGTGATCCCGGGACTAGCGGGACTAATGAGCAGTTCTTC. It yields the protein CATSDPGTSGTNEQFF.

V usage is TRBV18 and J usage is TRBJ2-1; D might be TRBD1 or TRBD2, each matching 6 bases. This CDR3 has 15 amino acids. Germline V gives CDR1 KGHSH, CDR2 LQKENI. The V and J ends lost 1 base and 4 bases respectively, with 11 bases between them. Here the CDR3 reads CASSPRRGAYNEQFF. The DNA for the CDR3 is TGTGCCAGCTCACCACGAAGGGGGGCGTACAATGAGCAGTTCTTC. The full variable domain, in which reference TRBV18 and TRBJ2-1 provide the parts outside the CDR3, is NAGVMQNPRHLVRRRGQEARLRCSPMKGHSHVYWYRQLPEEGLKFMVYLQKENIIDESGMPKERFSAEFPKEGPSILRIQQVVRGDSAAYFCASSPRRGAYNEQFFGPGTRLTVL.

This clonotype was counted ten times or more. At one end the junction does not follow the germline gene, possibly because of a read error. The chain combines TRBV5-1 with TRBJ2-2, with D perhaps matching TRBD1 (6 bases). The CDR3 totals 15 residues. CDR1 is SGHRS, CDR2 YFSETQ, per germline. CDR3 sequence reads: CASSLAAGTTGELFF. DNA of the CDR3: TGCGCCAGTAGCTTGGCAGCAGGGACAACCGGGGAGCTGTTTTTT.

The CDR3 is CASTLDLGDTQYF. The CDR3 nucleotides are TGTGCCAGCACCCTAGATCTAGGAGATACGCAGTATTTT. This chain uses TRBV6-6 with TRBJ2-3; D not resolved. Trimming removed 7 bases at V and 5 bases at J, with 13 bases between. There are 13 residues in the CDR3. Germline V gives CDR1 MNHNY, CDR2 SVGAGI (reference sequence).

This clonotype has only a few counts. This CDR3 reads CASSPRLGGRGYTF. Written as DNA, the CDR3 is TGTGCCAGCAGCCCACGCCTCGGGGGGAGAGGCTACACCTTC. The V and J genes are TRBV7-9 and TRBJ1-2, with D perhaps TRBD1 (5 bases). Per the germline V gene, CDR1 is SEHNR and CDR2 is FQNEAQ (reference sequence). The germline V and J ends were trimmed by 5 bases and 8 bases, with 18 bases remaining between them. CDR3 length: 14 amino acids.

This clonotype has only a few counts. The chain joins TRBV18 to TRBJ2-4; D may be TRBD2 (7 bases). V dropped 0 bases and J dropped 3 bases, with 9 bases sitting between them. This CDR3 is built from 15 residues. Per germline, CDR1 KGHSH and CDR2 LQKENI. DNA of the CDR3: TGTGCCAGCTCACCACCAAGGGGGGGCAAAAACATTCAGTACTTC. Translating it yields CASSPPRGGKNIQYF.

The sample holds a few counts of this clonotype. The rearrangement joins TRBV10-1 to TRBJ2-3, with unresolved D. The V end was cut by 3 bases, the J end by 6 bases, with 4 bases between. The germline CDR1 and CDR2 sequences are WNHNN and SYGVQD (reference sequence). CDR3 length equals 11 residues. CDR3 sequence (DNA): TGCGCCAGCAGTGACTGGGATACGCAGTATTTT. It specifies CASSDWDTQYF.

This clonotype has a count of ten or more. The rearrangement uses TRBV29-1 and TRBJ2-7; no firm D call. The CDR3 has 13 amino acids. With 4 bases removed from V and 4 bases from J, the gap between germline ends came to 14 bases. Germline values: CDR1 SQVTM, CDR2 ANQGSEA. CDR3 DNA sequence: TGCAGCGTTGGGACCGATGCCATTTACGAGCAGTACTTC. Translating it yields CSVGTDAIYEQYF.

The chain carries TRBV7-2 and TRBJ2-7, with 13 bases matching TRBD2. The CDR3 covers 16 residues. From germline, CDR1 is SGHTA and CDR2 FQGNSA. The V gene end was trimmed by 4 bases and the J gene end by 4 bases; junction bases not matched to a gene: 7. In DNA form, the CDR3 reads TGTGCCAGCAGCTCACGGACTAGCGGGGGCCAGTACGAGCAGTACTTC. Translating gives CASSSRTSGGQYEQYF.

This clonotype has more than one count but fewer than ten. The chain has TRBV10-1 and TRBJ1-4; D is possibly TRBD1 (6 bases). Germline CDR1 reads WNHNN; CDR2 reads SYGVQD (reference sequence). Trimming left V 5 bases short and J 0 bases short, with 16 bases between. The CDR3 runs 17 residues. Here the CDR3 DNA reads TGCGCCAGCAGTCCGGGACACTCCACCGCAACTAATGAAAAACTGTTTTTT. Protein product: CASSPGHSTATNEKLFF.

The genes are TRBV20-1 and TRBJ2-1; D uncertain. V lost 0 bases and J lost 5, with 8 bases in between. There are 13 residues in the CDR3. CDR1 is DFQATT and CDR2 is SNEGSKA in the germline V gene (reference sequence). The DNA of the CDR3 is TGCAGTGCTAGAGATCCCCCCCACAATGAGCAGTTCTTC. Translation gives CSARDPPHNEQFF.

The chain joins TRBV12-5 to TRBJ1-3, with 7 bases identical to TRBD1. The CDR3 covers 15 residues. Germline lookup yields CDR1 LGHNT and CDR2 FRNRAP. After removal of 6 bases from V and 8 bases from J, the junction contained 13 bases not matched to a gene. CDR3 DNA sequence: TGTGCTAGTGGCCCCCGGCGCACAGGGGTAGACACCATATATTTT. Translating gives CASGPRRTGVDTIYF.

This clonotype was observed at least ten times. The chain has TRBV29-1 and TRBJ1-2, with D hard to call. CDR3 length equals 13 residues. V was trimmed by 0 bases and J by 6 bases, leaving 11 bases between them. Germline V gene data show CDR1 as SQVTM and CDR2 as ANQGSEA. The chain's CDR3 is CSVEEGRSNGYTF. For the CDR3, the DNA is TGCAGCGTTGAAGAGGGCAGATCAAATGGCTACACCTTC.